This is a list of T cell receptor beta chains from one sample in a study of T cells in Graves' hyperthyroidism and ophthalmopathy. TCRdb ran MiXCR on the multiplex PCR reads and lists one entry per CDR3 protein. The repertoire consists of roughly 57,000 distinct CDR3 sequences, with about 50% occurring once and the leading ten covering approximately 3.5%. Sequencing was done on a sample of blood. The receptors were sampled from a woman aged 55-70 years with Graves' ophthalmopathy. The CDR3 runs from the conserved cysteine through the conserved F or W. A D gene is named only where the DNA matches it firmly. Not all rows give a size; the values are once, few, many and, for expanded clones, a class.

v_gene	d_gene	abundance	j_gene	CDR3aa	CDR3nt
TRBV7-9	.	.	TRBJ2-3	CAGSLDWSTDTQYF	TGTGCCGGCAGCCTGGACTGGAGCACAGATACGCAGTATTTT
TRBV15	TRBD1	.	TRBJ2-1	CATSRDMDRGTFSSYNEQFF	TGTGCCACCAGCAGAGACATGGACAGGGGGACTTTCAGCTCCTACAATGAGCAGTTCTTC
TRBV6-1	.	.	TRBJ1-2	CASVRVNYGYTF	TGTGCCAGCGTGAGGGTGAACTATGGCTACACCTTC
TRBV19	.	.	TRBJ1-3	CASSIPAENTIYF	TGTGCCAGTAGTATTCCGGCAGAAAACACCATATATTTT
TRBV13	TRBD1	.	TRBJ2-3	CATQERGQGPDTQYF	TGTGCCACCCAAGAGCGGGGACAGGGGCCAGATACGCAGTATTTC
TRBV5-6	TRBD2	many	TRBJ2-7	CASSLATSGVYEQYF	TGTGCCAGCAGCTTGGCGACTAGCGGGGTCTACGAGCAGTACTTC
TRBV10-3	TRBD2	.	TRBJ2-1	CAIAPGTSGGYNEQFF	TGTGCCATCGCCCCCGGGACTAGCGGGGGATACAATGAGCAGTTCTTC
TRBV27	.	many	TRBJ2-3	CASSSWTNTDTQYF	TGTGCCAGCAGTTCCTGGACTAACACAGATACGCAGTATTTT
TRBV29-1	TRBD1	.	TRBJ1-2	CSVLGQGSYGYTF	TGCAGCGTACTTGGACAGGGAAGCTATGGCTACACCTTC
TRBV5-1	TRBD1	.	TRBJ1-4	CASSRGQGREEKLFF	TGCGCCAGCAGCCGCGGACAGGGTCGGGAAGAAAAACTGTTTTTT
TRBV19	.	many	TRBJ2-4	CASCDYAKNIQYF	TGTGCCAGTTGTGACTACGCCAAAAACATTCAGTACTTC
TRBV6-4	.	.	TRBJ2-2	CASSTSTSGELFF	TGTGCCAGCAGTACTTCCACTAGCGGGGAGCTGTTTTTT
TRBV25-1	.	medium-sized	TRBJ1-4	CASSETNEKLFF	TGTGCCAGCAGTGAAACGAATGAAAAACTGTTTTTT
TRBV6-1	.	many	TRBJ2-5	CASSELSGHVETQYF	TGTGCCAGCAGTGAACTCTCGGGGCATGTGGAGACCCAGTACTTC
TRBV20-1	.	.	TRBJ1-6	CSAQSGTRPLHF	TGCAGTGCACAATCCGGGACTAGACCCCTTCACTTT
TRBV6-5	.	many	TRBJ2-4	CASSAPQGIQYF	TGTGCCAGCAGTGCCCCCCAGGGCATTCAGTACTTC
TRBV20-1	.	many	TRBJ2-1	CSALDRSSYNEQFF	TGCAGTGCTCTCGACAGGAGCTCCTACAATGAGCAGTTCTTC
TRBV20-1	.	.	TRBJ1-3	CSADGGGGTGNTIYF	TGCAGTGCGGACGGTGGAGGGGGAACTGGAAACACCATATATTTT